This T cell receptor beta chain is drawn from a study of control samples from healthy donors and cancer patients. A single count supports this clone. V was shortened by 7 bases and J by 1 base, with 6 bases between the two germline ends. The CDR3 contains 12 residues. The germline V gene encodes CDR1 SGHDN and CDR2 FVKESK. Sequencing used immunoSEQ multiplex PCR; TCRdb keeps in-frame clones, though not all of them. The repertoire consists of about 76,000 clones, with about nine tenths occurring once and the leading ten covering 8% to 10%. Sequenced: PBMCs. The receptor comes from a woman in her fifties or sixties with colorectal cancer. V is TRBV14 and J is TRBJ2-3, with D perhaps matching TRBD2 (5 bases). The CDR3 coding sequence is TGTGCCAGCAACGGGGGCACAGATACGCAGTATTTT. It yields the protein CASNGGTDTQYF.